Listed below are T cell receptor beta chains from one sample, sequenced in a study of blood T cell repertoires in COVID-19. The method was immunoSEQ multiplex PCR; TCRdb's version includes in-frame clones alone and lacks a portion of them. The table lists 270,000 or so clones, roughly 90% of them singletons. Sequencing input: PBMCs or T cells enriched from blood (not recorded which). The receptor source for this set is a man between 40 and 49 years old who had been exposed to COVID-19. Each CDR3 is given with its conserved first and last residue. A D gene is named only where the DNA matches it firmly. Clone size is given for some rows only: seen once, a few or many times, or a class if the clone is expanded.

j_call,v_call,clone_size,d_call,cdr3_aa,cdr3_nt
TRBJ1-2,TRBV24-1,NA,NA,CATSDHPGDGYTF,TGTGCCACCAGTGATCATCCGGGGGATGGCTACACCTTC
TRBJ2-4,TRBV28,once,TRBD1,CASSSPTGAGNIQYF,TGTGCCAGCAGTTCACCGACAGGGGCGGGAAACATTCAGTACTTC
TRBJ2-2,TRBV18,NA,TRBD1,CASSPAGQGAGELFF,TGTGCCAGCTCACCAGCGGGACAGGGGGCCGGGGAGCTGTTTTTT
TRBJ2-1,TRBV6-1,NA,TRBD1,CASSEVPGQGADEQFF,TGTGCCAGCAGTGAAGTCCCTGGACAGGGGGCGGATGAGCAGTTCTTC
TRBJ1-1,TRBV27,once,NA,CASSRVQGYTEAFF,TGTGCCAGCAGCCGCGTGCAGGGATACACTGAAGCTTTCTTT
TRBJ1-5,TRBV12-3/TRBV12-4,NA,NA,CASSHTGPQHF,TGTGCCAGCAGCCACACAGGGCCCCAGCATTTT
TRBJ2-2,TRBV5-1,NA,TRBD1,CASSPGQGFTGELFF,TGCGCCAGCAGCCCGGGACAGGGCTTCACCGGGGAGCTGTTTTTT
TRBJ1-1,TRBV7-6,NA,NA,CASSLSQGGTEAFF,TGTGCCAGCAGCTTATCACAGGGTGGCACTGAAGCTTTCTTT
TRBJ2-2,TRBV12-5,NA,NA,CASGFFRHRVGELFF,TGTGCTAGTGGTTTTTTCCGGCACAGGGTCGGGGAGCTGTTTTTT
TRBJ2-7,TRBV28,NA,TRBD2,CASRGTSGRQASDEQYF,TGTGCCAGTCGCGGGACTAGCGGGAGACAGGCTTCGGACGAGCAGTACTTC
TRBJ2-3,TRBV19,NA,TRBD2,CASSRGLADTDTQYF,TGTGCCAGTAGTAGGGGACTAGCGGACACAGATACGCAGTATTTT
TRBJ2-7,TRBV5-4,once,NA,CASSLGGGNLEQYF,TGTGCCAGCAGCTTGGGTGGAGGTAATCTCGAGCAGTACTTC
TRBJ2-3,TRBV9,NA,NA,CASSAEGTYTDTQYF,TGTGCCAGCAGCGCCGAGGGGACTTACACAGATACGCAGTATTTT
TRBJ2-7,TRBV6-5,NA,NA,CATLGHGALYEQYF,TGTGCCACCCTCGGGCATGGGGCGCTCTACGAGCAGTACTTC
TRBJ2-1,TRBV10-3,NA,NA,CAISERDTYNEQFF,TGTGCCATCAGTGAACGGGACACCTACAATGAGCAGTTCTTC
TRBJ1-2,TRBV2,once,NA,CASSYGGRNYGYTF,TGTGCCAGCAGTTACGGGGGGAGAAACTATGGCTACACCTTC
TRBJ2-5,TRBV7-3,NA,TRBD2,CASSLGLAGSGETQYF,TGTGCCAGCAGCCTTGGACTAGCGGGATCCGGGGAGACCCAGTACTTC
TRBJ1-3,TRBV11-3,NA,NA,CASSPSWGPGNTIYF,TGTGCCAGCAGCCCCAGTTGGGGGCCTGGAAACACCATATATTTT
TRBJ2-7,TRBV5-6,NA,NA,CASSLSRDFYEQYF,TGTGCCAGCAGCTTGTCTCGGGACTTCTACGAGCAGTACTTC
TRBJ2-3,TRBV9,NA,TRBD2,CASSARSSGRTDTQYF,TGTGCCAGCAGCGCGCGATCTAGCGGGAGAACCGATACGCAGTATTTT
TRBJ2-1,TRBV7-9,NA,NA,CASSRTLGRASEQFF,TGTGCCAGCAGCCGCACCCTCGGGCGGGCAAGTGAGCAGTTCTTC
TRBJ1-4,TRBV6-4,NA,NA,CASSPGIEDEKLFF,TGTGCCAGCAGTCCAGGGATAGAGGATGAAAAACTGTTTTTT
TRBJ1-5,TRBV19,NA,TRBD1,CASSDRGKPQHF,TGTGCCAGTAGTGACAGGGGTAAGCCCCAGCATTTT
TRBJ1-1,TRBV7-9,NA,NA,CASSSPGGGAFF,TGTGCCAGCAGCTCCCCGGGGGGGGGAGCTTTCTTT
TRBJ1-5,TRBV6-5,NA,TRBD1,CASSYPGQGSQPQHF,TGTGCCAGCAGTTACCCGGGACAGGGTTCACAGCCCCAGCATTTT
TRBJ2-1,TRBV5-6,NA,NA,CASSLVPGHKYNEQFF,TGTGCCAGCAGCTTGGTTCCGGGACACAAATACAATGAGCAGTTCTTC
TRBJ2-7,TRBV6-5,NA,TRBD1,CASNRDRTYEQYF,TGTGCCAGCAACCGGGACAGGACTTACGAGCAGTACTTC
TRBJ2-7,TRBV29-1,few,NA,CSAAANYYEQYF,TGCAGCGCAGCTGCTAATTATTACGAGCAGTACTTC
TRBJ1-1,TRBV6-5,once,NA,CASRRQTYTEAFF,TGTGCCAGCAGGAGACAGACTTACACTGAAGCTTTCTTT
TRBJ1-1,TRBV27,NA,NA,CASSLFKQGNTEAFF,TGTGCCAGCAGTTTATTCAAACAGGGGAACACTGAAGCTTTCTTT
TRBJ2-7,TRBV10-2,NA,TRBD1,CASTEPDRSYEQYF,TGCGCCAGCACCGAGCCGGACAGGTCCTACGAGCAGTACTTC
TRBJ1-1,TRBV4-2,NA,NA,CASSQVGGWAFF,TGTGCCAGCAGCCAAGTTGGAGGGTGGGCTTTCTTT
TRBJ2-7,TRBV7-9,few,NA,CASSPSYEQYF,TGTGCCAGCAGCCCTTCCTACGAGCAGTACTTC
TRBJ1-2,TRBV28,NA,NA,CASSFPSHNYSNGYGYTF,TGTGCCAGCAGTTTCCCCAGCCATAACTATTCGAACGGCTATGGCTACACCTTC
TRBJ1-1,TRBV5-4,NA,TRBD1,CASSSDRGRPEAFF,TGTGCCAGCAGCTCGGACAGGGGGCGCCCTGAAGCTTTCTTT
TRBJ2-1,TRBV2,NA,NA,CASSTFGSWEQFF,TGTGCCAGCAGTACCTTCGGGAGCTGGGAGCAGTTCTTC
TRBJ2-7,TRBV6-5,NA,NA,CASSRDSRAEQYF,TGTGCCAGCAGCCGGGACTCCCGCGCCGAGCAGTACTTC
TRBJ1-1,TRBV20-1,NA,NA,CSARVGGEAFF,TGCAGTGCTAGAGTAGGAGGGGAAGCTTTCTTT
TRBJ1-5,TRBV28,NA,NA,CASSSFTRGNQPQHF,TGTGCCAGCAGTTCCTTTACGAGGGGCAATCAGCCCCAGCATTTT
TRBJ2-7,TRBV19,once,NA,CASSIAGAYEQYF,TGTGCCAGTAGTATCGCCGGAGCCTACGAGCAGTACTTC
TRBJ2-6,TRBV4-1,NA,TRBD1,CASSQEGQFSGANVLTF,TGCGCCAGCAGCCAAGAGGGACAGTTCTCTGGGGCCAACGTCCTGACTTTC
TRBJ2-1,TRBV5-1,NA,NA,CASSFPPGDYNEQFF,TGCGCCAGCAGCTTTCCCCCGGGAGACTACAATGAGCAGTTCTTC
TRBJ2-7,TRBV29-1,few,TRBD1,CSVAGQGATYEQYF,TGCAGCGTTGCCGGACAGGGGGCGACCTACGAGCAGTACTTC
TRBJ1-2,TRBV5-6,NA,NA,CASSLSVGGYYGYTF,TGTGCCAGCAGCTTGTCTGTAGGGGGATACTATGGCTACACCTTC
TRBJ1-1,TRBV19,NA,NA,CASSPTNTHMNTEAFF,TGTGCCAGTAGTCCCACAAACACCCACATGAACACTGAAGCTTTCTTT
TRBJ2-7,TRBV3-1/TRBV3-2,NA,NA,CASSHFTGLETSYEQYF,TGTGCCAGCAGCCATTTTACGGGACTCGAAACCTCCTACGAGCAGTACTTC
TRBJ2-3,TRBV19,once,TRBD2,CASSIESGSRTDTQYF,TGTGCCAGTAGTATTGAGAGCGGGAGCCGCACAGATACGCAGTATTTT
TRBJ1-1,TRBV2,NA,NA,CASCLSGNTEAFF,TGTGCCAGCTGTCTTAGTGGGAACACTGAAGCTTTCTTT
TRBJ1-2,TRBV3-1/TRBV3-2,NA,TRBD1,CASSITGGYYGYTF,TGTGCCAGCAGCATAACAGGGGGCTACTATGGCTACACCTTC
TRBJ2-1,TRBV7-9,NA,TRBD2,CASSLGGGPRKEQFF,TGTGCCAGCAGCTTAGGGGGAGGGCCGAGGAAGGAGCAGTTCTTC